One T cell receptor (beta chain) is described in this entry. Its antigen is not identified. Germline trimming cut 0 bases from V and 5 bases from J; bases unmatched to any gene: 3. The CDR3 is 15 residues long. The germline V gene encodes CDR1 GTSNPN and CDR2 SVGIG (reference sequence). The data were obtained in a study of STAT5B mutations in CD4+ large granular lymphocyte leukemia. Study-wide background: The CDR3 'QG' motif was associated with a particular HLA allele among healthy donors. The study, taken as a whole, reports: No patients shared main leukemic clonotypes, though roughly 27% appeared at low frequency elsewhere. Data were not HLA-matched across samples.

Method: immunoSEQ multiplex PCR; TCRdb's copy keeps in-frame clones and lacks some. The sample lists about 21,000 clones, over 70% occurring once. The chain couples TRBV30 to TRBJ2-2; 10 positions agree with TRBD2. This receptor was obtained from a human donor in good health. The sequenced sample was CD4+ T cells from blood buffy coats. The chain's CDR3 is CAWSVSGRPTGELFF. CDR3 DNA sequence: TGTGCCTGGAGTGTTAGCGGGAGGCCTACCGGGGAGCTGTTTTTT.